This passage covers 11 T cell receptor beta chains from one sample sequenced in a study of cytomegalovirus exposure and HLA in healthy donors. The PCR had 60 Vbeta and 13 Jbeta primers. This table comes from immunoSEQ multiplex PCR, and its TCRdb copy is limited to in-frame clones, with some not included. Here the sample spans nearly 95,000 clones, 7.5% to 8.5% being singletons. Sample: PBMCs. The receptors were sampled from a man aged 50 or older in good health and CMV-seronegative.

This clone was found a few times. Additional DNA sequences in this sample encode the identical CDR3. The chain has TRBV20-1 and TRBJ2-5, with D uncertain. Germline V gives CDR1 DFQATT, CDR2 SNEGSKA (reference sequence). Trimming shortened V by 0 bases and J by 4 bases, and 3 bases separated the two germline ends. This CDR3 is built from 11 residues. As DNA, the CDR3 is TGCAGTGCTAGAGACAGAGAGACCCAGTACTTC. Amino acids: CSARDRETQYF.

The table lists this clone with a few counts. The chain joins TRBV28 to TRBJ2-7; TRBD1 matches at 10 bases. V gave up 2 bases and J gave up 4 bases; unmatched junction bases: 2. Germline values: CDR1 MDHEN, CDR2 SYDVKM. The length of the CDR3 is 14 residues. CDR3 protein: CASSLDRGRYEQYF. DNA for the CDR3: TGTGCCAGCAGTTTAGACAGGGGGCGATACGAGCAGTACTTC.

The table lists this clone with a few counts. The CDR3 DNA is TGTGCCAGCAGCGTAGCGGAGGACAGGGGACTAGGGTATACGCAGTATTTT. It encodes CASSVAEDRGLGYTQYF. V is TRBV9 and J is TRBJ2-3; perhaps TRBD1 as D (9 bases). The CDR3 extends over 17 amino acids. Trimming shortened V by 0 bases and J by 7 bases, and 21 bases separated the two germline ends. CDR1 and CDR2 from the germline V gene are SGDLS and YYNGEE.

This chain joins TRBV7-6 and TRBJ2-7, with no clear D. V was pared by 4 bases and J by 2 bases, with 24 bases between. This CDR3 contains 18 residues. The germline CDR1 and CDR2 sequences are SGHVS and FNYEAQ. This chain's CDR3 is CASSSQPDDTAATYEQYF. CDR3 nucleotides: TGTGCCAGCAGCTCCCAACCCGATGACACGGCTGCTACCTACGAGCAGTACTTC.

The genes are TRBV19 and TRBJ1-4; 7 nucleotides agree with TRBD1. CDR1 is LNHDA, CDR2 SQIVND, per germline (reference sequence). The CDR3 runs 17 residues. The V segment lost 7 bases and the J segment 0 bases; nucleotides outside the gene matches: 11. CDR3 region: CASMDRSVAATNEKLFF. The CDR3 DNA is TGTGCCAGTATGGACAGGTCGGTAGCGGCAACTAATGAAAAACTGTTTTTT. The entire variable domain, with the rest obtained from reference TRBV19 and TRBJ1-4, is as follows: DGGITQSPKYLFRKEGQNVTLSCEQNLNHDAMYWYRQDPGQGLRLIYYSQIVNDFQKGDIAEGYSVSREKKESFPLTVTSAQKNPTAFYLCASMDRSVAATNEKLFFGSGTQLSVL.

This clone was observed a handful of times. V gene TRBV28 combines with J gene TRBJ2-4; 9 positions match TRBD1. V was clipped by 6 bases and J by 7 bases; unmatched bases: 7. CDR3 length: 14 amino acids. CDR1 is MDHEN and CDR2 is SYDVKM in the germline V gene. As DNA, the CDR3 is TGTGCCAGCAGCCTGACAGGGGGTATGAACATTCAGTACTTC. Translating gives CASSLTGGMNIQYF.

This clone showed up just a few times. The rearrangement links TRBV5-6 to TRBJ2-7; weak D call: TRBD1 (5 bases). CDR1 SGHDT and CDR2 YYEEEE come from the germline V gene. V lost 6 bases and J 1 base, leaving 17 bases between the germline ends. The CDR3 covers 15 residues. The CDR3 sequence is CASTLRYRTSYEQYF. CDR3 nucleotide sequence: TGTGCCAGCACTCTTCGTTACAGGACATCCTACGAGCAGTACTTC. The full variable domain, its missing parts supplied by reference TRBV5-6 and TRBJ2-7, is DAGVTQSPTHLIKTRGQQVTLRCSPKSGHDTVSWYQQALGQGPQFIFQYYEEEERQRGNFPDRFSGHQFPNYSSELNVNALLLGDSALYLCASTLRYRTSYEQYFGPGTRLTVT.

There are a few counts of this clone. The genes are TRBV27 and TRBJ2-7; the match to TRBD1 covers 9 bases. There are 15 residues in the CDR3. The V gene's germline CDR1 is MNHEY and CDR2 SMNVEV (reference sequence). V dropped 6 bases and J dropped 3; count of bases not matched to a gene: 9. CDR3 nucleotides: TGTGCCAGCAGCATCACCGGGACAGGGATCTACGAGCAGTACTTC. Its translation is CASSITGTGIYEQYF.

The sample holds a few counts of this clone. The chain has TRBV5-1 and TRBJ1-4; D may be TRBD1 (6 bases). V shed 3 bases and J shed 8 bases, with 8 bases lying between them. The CDR3 covers 12 residues. The germline V gene encodes CDR1 SGHRS and CDR2 YFSETQ. The CDR3 DNA reads TGCGCCAGCAGCTCCCAGGGGGAAAAACTGTTTTTT. This translates into CASSSQGEKLFF.

The genes are TRBV7-3 and TRBJ2-2; TRBD2 aligns across 9 bases. Germline V CDR1 and CDR2: SGHTA, FQGTGA. V was pared by 5 bases and J by 7 bases, with 14 bases of the junction left unmatched. CDR3 size: 17 residues. The CDR3 spells CASSRQAAGGRSGELFF. DNA of the CDR3: TGTGCCAGCAGCCGGCAAGCTGCGGGAGGGCGGAGCGGGGAGCTGTTTTTT.

There are a few counts of this clone. The V gene is TRBV7-9, the J gene TRBJ2-3; perhaps TRBD1 as D (6 bases). Trimming pared 4 bases from V and 11 bases from J, leaving 22 bases between. The CDR3 runs 15 residues. The germline CDR1 and CDR2 sequences are SEHNR and FQNEAQ (reference sequence). CDR3 amino acids: CASSSRGTPDKGQYF. The DNA of the CDR3 is TGTGCCAGCAGCTCAAGAGGGACACCCGACAAGGGGCAGTATTTT.